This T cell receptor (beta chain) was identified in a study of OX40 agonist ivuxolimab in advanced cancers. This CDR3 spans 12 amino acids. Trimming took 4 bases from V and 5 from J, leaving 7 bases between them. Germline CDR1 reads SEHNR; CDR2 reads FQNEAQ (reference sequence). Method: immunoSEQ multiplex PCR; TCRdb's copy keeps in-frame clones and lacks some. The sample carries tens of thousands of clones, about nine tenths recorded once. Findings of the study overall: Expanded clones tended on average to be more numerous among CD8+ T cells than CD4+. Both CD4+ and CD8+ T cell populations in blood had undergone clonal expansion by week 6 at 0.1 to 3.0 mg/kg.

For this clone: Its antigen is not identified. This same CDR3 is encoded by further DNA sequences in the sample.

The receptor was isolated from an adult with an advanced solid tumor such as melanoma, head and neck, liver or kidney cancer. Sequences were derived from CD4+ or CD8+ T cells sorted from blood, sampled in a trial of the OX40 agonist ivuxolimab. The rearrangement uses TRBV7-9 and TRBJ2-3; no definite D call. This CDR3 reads CASSSYRDTQYF. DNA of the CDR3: TGTGCCAGCAGCTCCTACAGAGATACGCAGTATTTT.